This passage covers 13 T cell receptor beta chains from one sample sequenced in a study of patients and donors after allogeneic stem cell transplantation. In TCRdb, the RT-PCR reads were re-called with MiXCR into one record per CDR3 protein. The sample records under 170,000 distinct CDR3 sequences, approximately 40% being singletons. The sequenced material came from blood, either unsorted or a sorted T cell fraction (not recorded which). The receptors stem from a human donor who was either an allogeneic HSCT recipient or a stem cell or donor lymphocyte infusion donor (not recorded which). It is not recorded whose cells these are; they may come from a transplant donor.

This clonotype was counted only a few times. The rearrangement joins TRBV6-5 to TRBJ1-3; TRBD1 aligns across 7 bases. CDR1 MNHEY and CDR2 SVGAGI come from the germline V gene. The CDR3 has 15 residues. With V trimmed by 5 bases and J by 4 bases, 8 bases remained unmatched. CDR3 protein: CASSRQGDAGNTIYF. CDR3 DNA sequence: TGTGCCAGCAGTAGACAGGGCGACGCCGGAAACACCATATATTTT.

The chain has TRBV12-3 or TRBV12-4 and TRBJ1-5; D is unresolved. This CDR3 spans 15 amino acids. V was trimmed by 3 bases and J by 4 bases, leaving 13 bases between them. CDR3 sequence (DNA): TGTGCCAGCAGTTTGTCTCAGCTCATGAATCAGCCCCAGCATTTT. Amino acids: CASSLSQLMNQPQHF.

The J gene is TRBJ1-4, the V gene TRBV15; D gene ambiguous. Germline CDR1 LNHNV, CDR2 YYDKDF (reference sequence). The CDR3 has 14 amino acids. Between the trimmed V and J ends, which lost 7 bases and 0 bases, there was a span of 9 bases. The DNA for the CDR3 is TGTGCCACCAACCCCGGGACAACTAATGAAAAACTGTTTTTT. Its translation: CATNPGTTNEKLFF.

V is TRBV9 and J is TRBJ1-3; a possible D gene is TRBD1 (6 bases). V shed 0 bases and J shed 3 bases, with 13 bases lying between them. CDR1 SGDLS and CDR2 YYNGEE come from the germline V gene. CDR3 length: 16 residues. The CDR3 spells CASSVESQGIGNTIYF. CDR3 coding DNA: TGTGCCAGCAGCGTAGAGTCACAGGGCATTGGAAACACCATATATTTT.

This chain links TRBV5-1 with TRBJ1-2; 12 nucleotides align to TRBD1. Looked up from germline, CDR1 is SGHRS and CDR2 is YFSETQ. The CDR3 is made up of 13 amino acids. V dropped 4 bases and J dropped 7; count of bases not matched to a gene: 2. This CDR3 is CASSTGQGAGYTF. The CDR3 region has the DNA TGCGCCAGCAGCACGGGACAGGGGGCTGGCTACACCTTC.

This clonotype has just a few counts. The genes are TRBV12-3 or TRBV12-4 and TRBJ1-6, with 7 bases identical to TRBD1. The junction had 19 bases not matched to a gene; V was cut back by 6 bases and J by 2 bases. The CDR3 sequence is 20 residues long. CDR3 DNA: TGTGCCAGCAGCCTCCGTTCGGGGACAGTCGGGGGACCCTATAATTCACCCCTCCACTTT. This gives the protein CASSLRSGTVGGPYNSPLHF.

The sample holds a few counts of this clonotype. The J gene is TRBJ1-4, the V gene TRBV20-1; 7 bases agree with TRBD1. The CDR3 runs to 16 residues. Trimming at V came to 3 bases and at J to 4 bases, leaving 11 bases not matched to a gene. Germline CDR1 DFQATT, CDR2 SNEGSKA (reference sequence). The CDR3 reads CSARGDRTTLNEKLFF. In DNA, the CDR3 is TGCAGTGCTAGGGGGGACAGAACAACACTTAATGAAAAACTGTTTTTT.

The chain combines TRBV7-8 with TRBJ1-2; unclear D gene. Trimming stripped 6 bases from V and 4 bases from J, with 18 bases between. Germline CDR1 reads SGHVS; CDR2 reads FQNEAQ. The CDR3 is 15 residues long. CDR3 sequence reads: CASSQGPALGYGYTF. CDR3 DNA: TGTGCCAGCAGTCAAGGGCCGGCGCTGGGCTATGGCTACACCTTC.

The V call is TRBV5-1, the J call TRBJ2-7; the match to TRBD2 covers 9 bases. Losses at the gene ends were 4 bases for V and 1 base for J; bases not matched to a gene: 6. Per germline, CDR1 SGHRS and CDR2 YFSETQ. This CDR3 has 15 amino acids. This CDR3 is CASSAGTSRSYEQYF. Written as DNA, the CDR3 is TGCGCCAGCAGCGCGGGGACTAGCAGATCCTACGAGCAGTACTTC.

The rearrangement links TRBV12-3 or TRBV12-4 to TRBJ1-6; 7 bases map to TRBD1. The CDR3 covers 18 residues. Trimming at V came to 3 bases and at J to 4 bases, leaving 12 bases not matched to a gene. CDR3 bases: TGTGCCAGCAGTTTGGGGGCCGGGACAGCGCGATATAATTCACCCCTCCACTTT. Protein product: CASSLGAGTARYNSPLHF.

The chain is built from TRBV10-3 and TRBJ1-2; D is uncertain. The CDR3 sequence is 13 residues long. Between the trimmed V and J ends, which lost 4 bases and 3 bases, there was a span of 9 bases. Germline V lookup: CDR1 ENHRY, CDR2 SYGVKD. The CDR3 nucleotides are TGTGCCATCAGTGTCCCGGAGGACTATGGCTACACCTTC. Residues: CAISVPEDYGYTF.

This chain connects TRBV4-1 to TRBJ1-6; no definite D call. This CDR3 contains 17 residues. The germline CDR1 and CDR2 sequences are MGHRA and YSYEKL. V was clipped by 1 base and J by 7 bases, with 17 bases between them. The CDR3 protein is CASSQGEVGELNSPLHF. DNA of the CDR3: TGCGCCAGCAGCCAAGGAGAGGTAGGAGAACTGAATTCACCCCTCCACTTT.

Comment on this clonotype: The junction differs from germline at one of its ends, possibly a read error. V usage is TRBV7-2 and J usage is TRBJ1-3; D is possibly TRBD1 (6 bases). Per the germline V gene, CDR1 is SGHTA and CDR2 is FQGNSA. This CDR3 has 15 amino acids. This CDR3 is CASSLGGSSGNTIYF. The CDR3 DNA follows: TGTGCCAGCAGTTTAGGGGGAAGCTCTGGAAACACCATATATTTT.